This TCR beta chain comes out of a study of PD-1 blockade in classical Hodgkin lymphoma. Clones were read by immunoSEQ multiplex PCR, and TCRdb kept only the in-frame ones, dropping some. The sample consists of about 58,000 clones, 80% to 95% of them appearing once. Points from the study as a whole: Patients starting nivolumab less than 1 year after ASCT had lower diversity and were excluded from later analyses.

Every single patient, without exception, relapsed after autologous stem cell transplantation, and brentuximab vedotin exposure varied. V was clipped by 1 base and J by 8 bases, with 15 bases between them. The CDR3 has 15 residues. The V gene's germline CDR1 is LNHNV and CDR2 YYDKDF (reference sequence). As regards this clone: What it recognizes is unknown.

Sequenced material: peripheral blood mononuclear cells (PBMCs), taken before the second cycle of nivolumab. The rearrangement uses TRBV15 and TRBJ2-1, with D possibly TRBD2 on 5 matching bases. This TCR derives from a human donor with classical Hodgkin lymphoma. This CDR3 reads CATSRVAIEGYEQFF. The DNA of the CDR3 is TGTGCCACCAGCAGAGTGGCAATTGAGGGCTATGAGCAGTTCTTC.